These 2 T cell receptor beta chains came from one sample sequenced in a study of blood T cell repertoires in COVID-19 (TCRdb year 2020). Library generation was performed with the immunoSEQ multiplex PCR assay. Entries here come from immuneACCESS through TCRdb and include only in-frame sequences with V and J called. Some clones fail to appear in such tables; in the studies checked, an unresolved V gene covers under half of the shortfall, and the cause of the remainder is unknown. This sample holds tens of thousands of clones; approximately 82% were observed only once. Together, the top ten hold roughly 25% of the sample. The sequenced sample consisted of peripheral blood. Source of these receptors: a man in his sixties with acute or convalescent COVID-19.

CDR3 sequence reads: CASSGDTSERPQHF. The CDR3 coding sequence is TGTGCCAGCAGTGGGGACACCTCTGAGAGGCCCCAGCATTTT. This chain links TRBV2 with TRBJ1-5, with a possible D match to TRBD1 (6 bases). Germline V gene data show CDR1 as SNHLY and CDR2 as FYNNEI. The V and J ends lost 4 bases and 9 bases respectively, with 16 bases between them. The CDR3 totals 14 residues.

CDR3 amino acids: CASSATGGGYTF. The CDR3 DNA reads as TGTGCCAGCAGTGCAACAGGGGGCGGCTACACCTTC. The chain carries TRBV25-1 and TRBJ1-2; 9 bases are shared with TRBD1. The length of the CDR3 is 12 residues. The V gene's germline CDR1 is MGHDK and CDR2 SYGVNS. After removal of 4 bases from V and 8 bases from J, the junction contained 2 bases not matched to a gene.